Following are 14 T cell receptor beta chains from one sample sequenced in a study of regulatory T cells in long-lasting Graves disease. Assembly of TCR beta libraries relied on iRepertoire HTBI primers together with Arm-PCR of CDR3 regions. TCRdb itself ran the multiplex PCR reads through MiXCR, one entry per CDR3 protein. This table has 650,000 to 850,000 distinct CDR3 sequences, roughly 30% appearing once. Time point in this sample: persistent/refractory GD, antithyroid drugs over 5 years with positive TRAb. Following extraction of RNA from PBMCs, that RNA was used to make the TCR library. Sample: peripheral blood mononuclear cells (PBMCs), taken when the disease was refractory, from a patient treated with antithyroid drugs. These receptors came from a female donor with Graves disease.

The sample holds a few counts of this clonotype. This sequence joins TRBV11-2 and TRBJ1-2; TRBD1 might be the D (5 bases). The CDR3 loop spans 14 amino acids. Trimming removed 2 bases at V and 4 bases at J, with 11 bases between. Germline CDR1 SGHAT, CDR2 FQNNGV. For the CDR3, the DNA is TGTGCCAGCAGCTTACCTGGGACCCCCTATGGCTACACCTTC. Translated, it gives CASSLPGTPYGYTF.

This clonotype was found many times. The chain recombines TRBV6-5 with TRBJ1-1; D is perhaps TRBD1 (5 bases). The V gene lost 2 bases and the J gene lost 4 bases, with 14 bases spanning the gap. Per the germline V gene, CDR1 is MNHEY and CDR2 is SVGAGI. This CDR3 is built from 15 residues. CDR3 sequence (DNA): TGTGCCAGCAGTTACCCGGTCGGGGGAGGCACTGAAGCTTTCTTT. It specifies CASSYPVGGGTEAFF.

The chain joins TRBV27 to TRBJ2-5; no clear D. Germline CDR1 is MNHEY and CDR2 is SMNVEV (reference sequence). There are 14 residues in the CDR3. V was clipped by 4 bases and J by 1 base, with 10 bases between them. CDR3 bases: TGTGCCAGCAGTTGGGCAGGCGCCCAAGAGACCCAGTACTTC. Translated, it gives CASSWAGAQETQYF.

This clonotype occurred a few times. The chain links TRBV28 to TRBJ1-1; D ambiguous. This CDR3 spans 12 amino acids. Germline V gives CDR1 MDHEN, CDR2 SYDVKM. V was trimmed by 10 bases and J by 7 bases, leaving 16 bases between them. CDR3 region: CAIQPSANEAFF. DNA of the CDR3: TGTGCCATTCAACCTTCCGCAAATGAAGCTTTCTTT.

The chain joins TRBV12-3 or TRBV12-4 to TRBJ1-2, with 7 bases aligning to TRBD1. Germline trimming cut 6 bases from V and 4 bases from J; bases unmatched to any gene: 11. The CDR3 has 15 residues. The CDR3 region has the DNA TGTGCCAGCAGGGTGGGGTTGGGACAGTCCTATGGCTACACCTTC. It is translated as CASRVGLGQSYGYTF.

This clonotype was counted at least ten times. V and J are TRBV28 and TRBJ1-1; the D gene is possibly TRBD1 (6 bases). The CDR3 consists of 15 residues. V lost 6 bases to trimming and J lost 1 base, with 15 bases between them. Germline CDR1 reads MDHEN; CDR2 reads SYDVKM. Here the CDR3 DNA reads TGTGCCAGCAGCCCCCAGAGAGGGGGGAACACTGAAGCTTTCTTT. As protein: CASSPQRGGNTEAFF.

The chain has TRBV5-6 and TRBJ2-5; D gene unclear. The V and J ends lost 1 base and 3 bases respectively, with 7 bases between them. The CDR3 is made up of 13 amino acids. The germline V gene has CDR1 SGHDT and CDR2 YYEEEE. CDR3 sequence reads: CASSLFPEETQYF. CDR3 nucleotide sequence: TGTGCCAGCAGCTTGTTTCCGGAAGAGACCCAGTACTTC.

The count of this clonotype is one. This chain joins TRBV18 and TRBJ2-5; the D is unclear. This CDR3 comprises 13 residues. V lost 0 bases and J 3 bases, leaving 5 bases between the germline ends. In germline, CDR1 is KGHSH, CDR2 LQKENI. CDR3 nucleotides: TGTGCCAGCTCACCACCGGCGAAAGAGACCCAGTACTTC. Protein product: CASSPPAKETQYF.

This clonotype was found many times. The chain is built from TRBV12-3 or TRBV12-4 and TRBJ1-4; 10 bases are a match to TRBD1. V dropped 6 bases and J dropped 7; count of bases not matched to a gene: 5. CDR3 length: 14 residues. CDR3 amino acids: CASRKGTGVEKLFF. As DNA, the CDR3 is TGTGCCAGCAGAAAAGGGACAGGGGTTGAAAAACTGTTTTTT.

The sample holds a few counts of this clonotype. This chain links TRBV15 with TRBJ1-4; TRBD1 is a possible D gene (5 bases). The CDR3 consists of 15 residues. The germline V and J ends were trimmed by 0 bases and 5 bases, with 10 bases remaining between them. CDR1 and CDR2 (germline): LNHNV, YYDKDF (reference sequence). The chain's CDR3 is CATSRDSGLNEKLFF. CDR3 DNA sequence: TGTGCCACCAGCAGAGATTCGGGACTAAATGAAAAACTGTTTTTT.

This clonotype occurred a few times. The chain uses TRBV27 and TRBJ1-1, with D uncertain. The CDR3 has 14 amino acids. Germline V CDR1 and CDR2: MNHEY, SMNVEV (reference sequence). V lost 3 bases, J lost 6 bases, and 14 bases lay in between. CDR3 bases: TGTGCCAGCAGTTTCGGCGGGAGGCGCGCTGAAGCTTTCTTT. This translates into CASSFGGRRAEAFF.

This clonotype was observed a few times. The genes are TRBV29-1 and TRBJ1-1; D unclear. The V gene lost 4 bases and the J gene lost 1 base, with 10 bases spanning the gap. The germline V gene has CDR1 SQVTM and CDR2 ANQGSEA. The CDR3 runs 13 residues. CDR3 residues: CSVGAAPNTEAFF. The CDR3 region has the DNA TGCAGCGTTGGGGCAGCCCCGAACACTGAAGCTTTCTTT.

This clonotype was seen ten or more times. This chain's CDR3 is CASSDTETQYF. In DNA, the CDR3 is TGTGCCAGCAGTGATACAGAGACCCAGTACTTC. The chain combines TRBV6-1 with TRBJ2-5, with D hard to call. The CDR3 extends over 11 amino acids. The germline CDR1 and CDR2 sequences are MNHNS and SASEGT. The V end was cut by 3 bases, the J end by 4 bases, with 3 bases between.

This clonotype showed up many times. The chain couples TRBV2 to TRBJ1-5; D is ambiguous. Germline V gives CDR1 SNHLY, CDR2 FYNNEI. The ends were cut back, 4 bases at V and 7 bases at J, with 14 bases in the middle. The CDR3 is made up of 14 amino acids. CDR3 residues: CASSVWRTGQPQHF. CDR3 in DNA: TGTGCCAGCAGTGTGTGGAGAACGGGGCAGCCCCAGCATTTT. The variable domain in full, with the rest retrieved from reference TRBV2 and TRBJ1-5, is EPEVTQTPSHQVTQMGQEVILRCVPISNHLYFYWYRQILGQKVEFLVSFYNNEISEKSEIFDDQFSVERPDGSNFTLKIRSTKLEDSAMYFCASSVWRTGQPQHFGDGTRLSIL.